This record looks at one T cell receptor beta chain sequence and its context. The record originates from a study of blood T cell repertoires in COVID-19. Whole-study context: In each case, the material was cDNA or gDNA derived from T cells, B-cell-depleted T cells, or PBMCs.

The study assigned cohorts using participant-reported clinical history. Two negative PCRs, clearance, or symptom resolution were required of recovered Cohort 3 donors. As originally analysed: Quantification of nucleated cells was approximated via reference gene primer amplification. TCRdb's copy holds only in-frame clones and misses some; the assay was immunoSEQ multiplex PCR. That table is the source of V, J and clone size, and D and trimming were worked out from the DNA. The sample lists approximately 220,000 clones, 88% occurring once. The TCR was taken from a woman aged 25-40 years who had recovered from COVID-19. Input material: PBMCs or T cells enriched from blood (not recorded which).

The CDR3, as DNA: TGTGCCAGCAGTCAGCACCACGGGACATACTACGAGCAGTACTTC. Protein sequence: CASSQHHGTYYEQYF. This chain joins TRBV5-4 and TRBJ2-7; TRBD1 might be the D (6 bases). The germline CDR1 and CDR2 sequences are SGHNT and YYREEE (reference sequence). The CDR3 sequence is 15 residues long. V was clipped by 5 bases and J by 3 bases, with 18 bases between them. The full variable domain, its missing parts supplied by reference TRBV5-4 and TRBJ2-7, is ETGVTQSPTHLIKTRGQQVTLRCSSQSGHNTVSWYQQALGQGPQFIFQYYREEENGRGNFPPRFSGLQFPNYSSELNVNALELDDSALYLCASSQHHGTYYEQYFGPGTRLTVT.